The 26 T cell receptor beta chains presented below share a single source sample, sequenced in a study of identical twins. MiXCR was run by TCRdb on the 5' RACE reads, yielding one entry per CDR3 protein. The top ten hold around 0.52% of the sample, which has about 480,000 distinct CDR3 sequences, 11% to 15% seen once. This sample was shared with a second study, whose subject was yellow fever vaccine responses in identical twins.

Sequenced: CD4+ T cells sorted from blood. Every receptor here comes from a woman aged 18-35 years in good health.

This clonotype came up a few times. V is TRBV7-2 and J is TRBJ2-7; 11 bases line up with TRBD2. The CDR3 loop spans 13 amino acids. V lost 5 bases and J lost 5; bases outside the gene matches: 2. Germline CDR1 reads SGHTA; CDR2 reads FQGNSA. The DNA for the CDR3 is TGTGCCAGCAGCACTAGCGGGAGAGACGAGCAGTACTTC. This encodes CASSTSGRDEQYF.

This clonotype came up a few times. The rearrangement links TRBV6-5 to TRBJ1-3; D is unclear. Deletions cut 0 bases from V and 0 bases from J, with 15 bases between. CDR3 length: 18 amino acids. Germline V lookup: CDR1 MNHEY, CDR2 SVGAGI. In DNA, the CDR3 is TGTGCCAGCAGTTACTCGATAAGTAAGGCGAACTCTGGAAACACCATATATTTT. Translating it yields CASSYSISKANSGNTIYF.

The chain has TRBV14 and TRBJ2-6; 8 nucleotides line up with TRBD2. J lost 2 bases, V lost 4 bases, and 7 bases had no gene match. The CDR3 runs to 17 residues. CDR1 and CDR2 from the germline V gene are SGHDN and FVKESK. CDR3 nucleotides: TGTGCCAGCAGCCGAACAACCGGGAGGGCTGGGGCCAACGTCCTGACTTTC. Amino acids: CASSRTTGRAGANVLTF.

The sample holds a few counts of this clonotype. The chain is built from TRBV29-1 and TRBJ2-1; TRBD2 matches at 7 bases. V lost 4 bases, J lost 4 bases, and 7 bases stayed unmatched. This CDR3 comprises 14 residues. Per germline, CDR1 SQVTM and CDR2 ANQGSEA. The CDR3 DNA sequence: TGCAGCGTTGCGGCGGGAGCGGGATACAATGAGCAGTTCTTC. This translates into CSVAAGAGYNEQFF.

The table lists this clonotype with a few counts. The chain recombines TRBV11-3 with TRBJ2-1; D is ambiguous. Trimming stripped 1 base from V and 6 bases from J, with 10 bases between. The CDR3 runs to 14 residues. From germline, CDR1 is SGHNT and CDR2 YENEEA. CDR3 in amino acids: CASSLAGISNEQFF. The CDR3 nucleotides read TGTGCCAGCAGCTTAGCTGGGATTAGCAATGAGCAGTTCTTC.

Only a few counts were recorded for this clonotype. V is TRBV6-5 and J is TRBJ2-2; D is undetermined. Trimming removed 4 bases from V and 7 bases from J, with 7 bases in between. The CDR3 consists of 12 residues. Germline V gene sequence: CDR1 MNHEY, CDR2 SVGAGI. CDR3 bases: TGTGCCAGCAGTTCCCGGGTCGGGGAGCTGTTTTTT. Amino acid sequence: CASSSRVGELFF.

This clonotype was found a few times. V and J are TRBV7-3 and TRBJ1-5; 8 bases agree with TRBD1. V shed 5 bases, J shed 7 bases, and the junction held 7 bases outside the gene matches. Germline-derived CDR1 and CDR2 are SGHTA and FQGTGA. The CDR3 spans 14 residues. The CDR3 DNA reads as TGTGCCAGCAGCCCGACGACAGGGGAGCAGCCCCAGCATTTT. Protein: CASSPTTGEQPQHF. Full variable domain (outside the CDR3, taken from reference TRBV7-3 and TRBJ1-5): GAGVSQTPSNKVTEKGKYVELRCDPISGHTALYWYRQSLGQGPEFLIYFQGTGAADDSGLPNDRFFAVRPEGSVSTLKIQRTERGDSAVYLCASSPTTGEQPQHFGDGTRLSIL.

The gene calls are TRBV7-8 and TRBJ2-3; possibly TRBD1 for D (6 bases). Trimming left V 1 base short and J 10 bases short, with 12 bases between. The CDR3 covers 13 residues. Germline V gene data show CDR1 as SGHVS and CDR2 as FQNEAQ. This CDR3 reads CASSLGSDSPQYF. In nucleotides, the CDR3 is TGTGCCAGCAGCTTAGGTTCGGACAGTCCGCAGTATTTT.

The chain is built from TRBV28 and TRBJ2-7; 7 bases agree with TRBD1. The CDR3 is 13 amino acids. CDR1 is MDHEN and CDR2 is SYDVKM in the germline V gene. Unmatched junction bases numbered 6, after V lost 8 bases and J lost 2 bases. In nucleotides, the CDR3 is TGTGCCAGCTCCCCGGGACAGCCCTACGAGCAGTACTTC. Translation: CASSPGQPYEQYF.

The CDR3 DNA follows: TGTGCCACCAGCAGAGTATTTGGAGGGGGTACGACCCAAGAGACCCAGTACTTC. It translates to CATSRVFGGGTTQETQYF. The chain has TRBV15 and TRBJ2-5; either TRBD1 or TRBD2 may fit D (6 bases each). The CDR3 covers 18 residues. Germline V gives CDR1 LNHNV, CDR2 YYDKDF (reference sequence). The V end lost 1 base, the J end lost 1 base, and 19 bases lay between the germline ends.

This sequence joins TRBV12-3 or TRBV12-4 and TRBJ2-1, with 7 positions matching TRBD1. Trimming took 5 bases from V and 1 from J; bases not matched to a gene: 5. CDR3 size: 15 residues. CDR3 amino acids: CASSTDRISYNEQFF. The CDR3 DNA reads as TGTGCCAGCAGTACGGACAGGATTTCCTACAATGAGCAGTTCTTC.

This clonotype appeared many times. The CDR3 nucleotides are TGCAGTGCTGAGACAGGGACAGGGGTAGCCTACGAGCAGTACTTC. Residues: CSAETGTGVAYEQYF. The J gene is TRBJ2-7, the V gene TRBV20-1, with 10 bases lining up with TRBD1. V shed 5 bases, J shed 2 bases, and the junction held 9 bases outside the gene matches. Germline V lookup: CDR1 DFQATT, CDR2 SNEGSKA (reference sequence). This CDR3 region has 15 residues.

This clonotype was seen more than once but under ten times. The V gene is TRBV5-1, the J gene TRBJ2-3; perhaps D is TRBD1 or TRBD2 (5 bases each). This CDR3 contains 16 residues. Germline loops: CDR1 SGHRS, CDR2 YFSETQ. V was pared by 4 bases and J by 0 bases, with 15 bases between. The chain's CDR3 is CASSPPGTGSTDTQYF. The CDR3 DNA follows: TGCGCCAGCAGCCCCCCCGGGACGGGGAGCACAGATACGCAGTATTTT.

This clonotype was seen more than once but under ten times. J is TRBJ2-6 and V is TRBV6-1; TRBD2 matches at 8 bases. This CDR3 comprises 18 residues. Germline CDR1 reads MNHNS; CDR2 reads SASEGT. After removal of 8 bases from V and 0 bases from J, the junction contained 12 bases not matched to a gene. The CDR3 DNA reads TGTGCCAGCTCAAACCCGGGACTAGGAAACTCTGGGGCCAACGTCCTGACTTTC. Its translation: CASSNPGLGNSGANVLTF.

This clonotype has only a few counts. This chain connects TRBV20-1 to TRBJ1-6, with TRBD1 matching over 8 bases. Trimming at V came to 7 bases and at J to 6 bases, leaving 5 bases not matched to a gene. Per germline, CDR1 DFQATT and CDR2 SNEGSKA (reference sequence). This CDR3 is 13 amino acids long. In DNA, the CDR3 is TGCAGTGGGCAGACAGGGGTTAATTCACCCCTCCACTTT. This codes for CSGQTGVNSPLHF.

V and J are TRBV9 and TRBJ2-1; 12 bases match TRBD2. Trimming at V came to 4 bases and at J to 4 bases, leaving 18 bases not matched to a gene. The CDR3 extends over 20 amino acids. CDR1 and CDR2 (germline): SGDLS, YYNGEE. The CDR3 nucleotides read TGTGCCAGCAGCACCCGAGGGCTAGCGGGGGGGTACGGATTATACAATGAGCAGTTCTTC. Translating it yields CASSTRGLAGGYGLYNEQFF.

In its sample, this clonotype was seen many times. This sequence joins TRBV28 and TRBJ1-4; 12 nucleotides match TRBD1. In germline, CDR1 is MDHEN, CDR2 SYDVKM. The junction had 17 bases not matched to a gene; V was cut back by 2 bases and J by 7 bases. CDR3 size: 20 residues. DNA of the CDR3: TGTGCCAGCAGTTTAACCGCGCGGGACAGGGGGCGCCTAATCGGTGAAAAACTGTTTTTT. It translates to CASSLTARDRGRLIGEKLFF. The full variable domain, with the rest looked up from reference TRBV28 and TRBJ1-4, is DVKVTQSSRYLVKRTGEKVFLECVQDMDHENMFWYRQDPGLGLRLIYFSYDVKMKEKGDIPEGYSVSREKKERFSLILESASTNQTSMYLCASSLTARDRGRLIGEKLFFGSGTQLSVL.

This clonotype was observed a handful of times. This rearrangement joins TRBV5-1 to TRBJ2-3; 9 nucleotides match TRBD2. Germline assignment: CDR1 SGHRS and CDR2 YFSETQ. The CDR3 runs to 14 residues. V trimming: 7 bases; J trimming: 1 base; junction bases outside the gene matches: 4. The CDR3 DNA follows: TGCGCCAGCGGCCAGCGGGGGGGCACAGATACGCAGTATTTT. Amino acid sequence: CASGQRGGTDTQYF.

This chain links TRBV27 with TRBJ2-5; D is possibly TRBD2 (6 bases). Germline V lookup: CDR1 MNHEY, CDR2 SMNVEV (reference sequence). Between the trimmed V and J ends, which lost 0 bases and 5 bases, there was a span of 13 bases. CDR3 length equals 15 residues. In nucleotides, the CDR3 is TGTGCCAGCAGTTTATCGGGGGGTTGGCTCGAGACCCAGTACTTC. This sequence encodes CASSLSGGWLETQYF.

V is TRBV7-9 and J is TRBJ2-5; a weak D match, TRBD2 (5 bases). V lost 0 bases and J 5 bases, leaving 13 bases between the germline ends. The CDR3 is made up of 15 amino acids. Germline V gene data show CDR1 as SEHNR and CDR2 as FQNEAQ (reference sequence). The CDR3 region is CASSLALRVGETQYF. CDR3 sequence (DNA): TGTGCCAGCAGCTTAGCGTTGAGGGTTGGGGAGACCCAGTACTTC.

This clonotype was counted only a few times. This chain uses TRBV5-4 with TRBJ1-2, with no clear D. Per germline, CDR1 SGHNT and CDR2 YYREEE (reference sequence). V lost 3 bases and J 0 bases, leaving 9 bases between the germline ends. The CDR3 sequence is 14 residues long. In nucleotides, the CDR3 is TGTGCCAGCAGCTCAGGACTGACTAACTATGGCTACACCTTC. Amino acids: CASSSGLTNYGYTF.

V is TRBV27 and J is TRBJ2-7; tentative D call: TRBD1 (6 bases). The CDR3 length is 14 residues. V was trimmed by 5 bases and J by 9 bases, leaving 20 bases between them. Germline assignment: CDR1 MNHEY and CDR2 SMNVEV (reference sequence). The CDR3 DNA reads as TGTGCCAGCAGTGTGGTGGGACAAGATAAAGGGCAGTACTTC. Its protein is CASSVVGQDKGQYF.

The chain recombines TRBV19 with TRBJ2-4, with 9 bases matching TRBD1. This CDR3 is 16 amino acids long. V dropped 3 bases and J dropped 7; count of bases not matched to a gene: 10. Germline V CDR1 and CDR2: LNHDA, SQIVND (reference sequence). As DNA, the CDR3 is TGTGCCAGTAGTATCCTCTCACAGGGGGCGCGTAACATTCAGTACTTC. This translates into CASSILSQGARNIQYF.

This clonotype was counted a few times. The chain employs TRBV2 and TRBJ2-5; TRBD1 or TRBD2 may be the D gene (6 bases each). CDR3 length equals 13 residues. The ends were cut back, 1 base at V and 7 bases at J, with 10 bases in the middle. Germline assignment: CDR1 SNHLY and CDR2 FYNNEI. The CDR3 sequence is CASSEVQGGTQYF. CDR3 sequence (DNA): TGTGCCAGCAGTGAAGTACAGGGAGGGACCCAGTACTTC.

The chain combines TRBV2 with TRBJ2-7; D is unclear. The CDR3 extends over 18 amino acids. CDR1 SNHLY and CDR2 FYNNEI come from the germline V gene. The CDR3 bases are TGTACCTTCAGTTTGATCCTTCTAGGCCGACCCCCCTCCTACGAGCAGTACTTC. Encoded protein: CTFSLILLGRPPSYEQYF.

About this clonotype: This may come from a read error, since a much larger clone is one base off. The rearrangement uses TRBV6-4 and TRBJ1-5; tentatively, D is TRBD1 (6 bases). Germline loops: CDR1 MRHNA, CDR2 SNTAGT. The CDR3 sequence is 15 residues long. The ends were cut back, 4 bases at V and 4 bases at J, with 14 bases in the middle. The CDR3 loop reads CASSAGTWRNQPQHF. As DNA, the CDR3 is TGTGCCAGCAGTGCCGGGACATGGAGAAATCAGCCCCAGCATTTT.